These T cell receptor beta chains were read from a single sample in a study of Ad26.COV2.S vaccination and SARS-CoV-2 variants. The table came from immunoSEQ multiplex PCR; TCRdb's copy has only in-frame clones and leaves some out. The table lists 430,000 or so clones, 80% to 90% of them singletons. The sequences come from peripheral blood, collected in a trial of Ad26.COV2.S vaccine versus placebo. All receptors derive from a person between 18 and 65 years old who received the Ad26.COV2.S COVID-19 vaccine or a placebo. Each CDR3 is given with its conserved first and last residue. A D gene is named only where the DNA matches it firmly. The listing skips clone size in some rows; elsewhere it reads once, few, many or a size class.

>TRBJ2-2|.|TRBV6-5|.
CASSSAPAGELFF
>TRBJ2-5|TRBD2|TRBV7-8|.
CASSFGGFETQYF
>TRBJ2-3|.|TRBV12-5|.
CASGLAGRYTQYF
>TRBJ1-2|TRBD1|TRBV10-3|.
CAISESGQGRYTF
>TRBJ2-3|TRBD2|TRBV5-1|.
CASSLTSGDTDTQYF
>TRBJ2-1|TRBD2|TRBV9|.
CASSETGTSPYNEQFF
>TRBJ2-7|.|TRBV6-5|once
CASRHDIATDYEQYF
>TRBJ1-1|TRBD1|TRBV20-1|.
CSASDDIRLTGEAFF
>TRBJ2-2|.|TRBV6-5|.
CASSYVPPTNTGELFF
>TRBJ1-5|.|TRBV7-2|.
CASSFRTAGFDQHF
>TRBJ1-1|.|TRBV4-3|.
CASSQEWEFGEAFF
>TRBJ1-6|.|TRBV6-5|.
CASTRRGARNSPLHF
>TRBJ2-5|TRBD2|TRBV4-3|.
CASSQDAWGAGAETQYF
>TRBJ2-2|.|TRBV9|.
CASTEGRTNTGELFF
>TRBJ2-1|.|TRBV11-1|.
CASSSGTQLYNEQFF
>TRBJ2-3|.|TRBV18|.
CASSGDSTDTQYF
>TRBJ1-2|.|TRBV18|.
CASSPSNDPNYGYTF
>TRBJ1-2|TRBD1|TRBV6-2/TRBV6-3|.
CASSYRDRGRLNYGYTF
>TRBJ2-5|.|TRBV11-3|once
CASSFLETQYF
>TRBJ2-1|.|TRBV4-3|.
CASSQDPVGGIRSYNEQFF
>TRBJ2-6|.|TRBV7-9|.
CASSLVVASSGANVLTF
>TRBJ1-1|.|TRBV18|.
CASSPTRGNTEAFF
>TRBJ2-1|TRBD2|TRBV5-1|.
CASSGWGGVQNRYNEQFF
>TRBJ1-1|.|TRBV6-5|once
CASTRGAVNTEAFF
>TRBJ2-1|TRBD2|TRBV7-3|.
CASSSSGSIFNEQFF
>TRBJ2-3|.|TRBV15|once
CATSRDNVPGTQYF
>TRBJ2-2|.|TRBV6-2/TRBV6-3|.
CASSTMTPNTGELFF
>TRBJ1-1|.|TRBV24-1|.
CATSEVRGRAGAFF
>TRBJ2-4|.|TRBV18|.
CASSPVGVNIQYF
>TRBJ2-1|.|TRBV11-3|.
CASSLDSRREQFF
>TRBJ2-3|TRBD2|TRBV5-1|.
CASSSLAGSTDTQYF